Described below is a single TCR beta chain sequence and its context. This clone was observed many times. Its antigen remains unidentified. No much larger clone is present one base from it, and per-base qualities are unavailable. The entry originates in a study of radiation and T cells in renal cell carcinoma (dated by TCRdb to between 2020 and 2021). Describing the broader study: Samples came from a clinical trial, in which primary renal cell carcinomas received 15 Gy stereotactic body radiation therapy followed by nephrectomy 4 weeks later. A total of 53 samples underwent TCR beta sequencing, made up of 26 tumors and some 27 peripheral blood samples. Across all 50 or so samples, under 5,000,000 unique CDR3 nucleotide sequences encoding about 2.7 million unique CDR3 amino acid sequences were identified. The paper as a whole reports these results and caveats: Dynamics of the blood repertoire were not tracked past 4 weeks after treatment. The single-armed trial design could not address effects of radiation dose or scheduling on the TCR repertoire. Because no pretreatment tumor biopsies were available, whether clonotypes were present in the tumor at baseline could not be determined. In blood, the top tumor clonotypes increased between baseline and 2 weeks post-radiation and then shrank by 4 weeks, which suggests that tumor-resident clones expanded only transiently.

Counted from cysteine to phenylalanine, this CDR3 has 16 amino acids. Only the CDR3 DNA stays, 48 bases, in frame from base 1. V and J are truncated by 4 bases and 5 bases respectively, leaving an intervening sequence of 20 bases. The germline V gene gives CDR1 as MGHRA and CDR2 as YSYEKL. Explained via the paper, the time point label denotes: baseline pretreatment blood. Read against the paper, the sample's treatment or condition label means: 15 Gy SBRT to primary tumor, nephrectomy 4 weeks later. To follow tumor-enriched clonotypes, serial peripheral blood was collected from radiation-treated patients at baseline and at 2 weeks and 4 weeks after SBRT. Every patient had renal cell carcinoma of clear cell pathology. Genomic DNA for TCR sequencing was prepared using the QIAamp DNA Blood Mini Kit (Qiagen). The analyses included just those samples that passed every quality control check. Following the manufacturer's recommendations, the immunoSEQ kit was used to generate TCR beta libraries from genomic DNA. To prepare libraries, a first multiplex PCR with proprietary primers was run, followed by a second PCR that added unique barcodes, and a bead cleanup was done after each round. A positive control reaction and a negative control reaction, both provided in the kit, were run with every batch of samples. The final libraries underwent checking on an Agilent 4200 TapeStation D1000 ScreenTape, volumetric pooling, and quantification by qPCR. Sequencing was performed on an Illumina NextSeq500 with a MidOutput 150-cycle cartridge, and 156 Read1 and 15 Index1 cycles were run with kit custom primers. The pooled library was loaded at around 1 pM with around 22% PhiX control spiked in. Turning to the authors' computational methods: Vendor-processed data were analyzed in R, and a clonotype was defined as all T cells sharing the same CDR3 nucleotide sequence. In the clone abundance analyses, frequencies were normalized to the 10,000 most abundant clones in each sample. Public T cell clones, which averaged fewer than five per sample, were excluded before analysis. A difference in abundance of at least 32-fold between compartments was used to define tumor-enriched and baseline blood-enriched clonotypes. Clonotypes expanded or contracted between blood time points were identified with a beta-binomial differential abundance model. Tumor-blood repertoire similarity was measured with the Baroni-Urbani and Buser coefficient, and group comparisons used two-tailed Wilcoxon tests in R. What TCRdb holds here is the immuneACCESS table cut down to in-frame rearrangements. Part of the clones is not present; checked against another copy, under half of the missing clones reflect an unresolved V gene, and the others are unexplained. V, J and clone size were drawn from that table, and D and trimming were deduced from the DNA. The sample table lists 150,000 or so clones, over 65% of them with a count of one. The top ten constitute under 30% of the sample.

The rearranged chain carries TRBV4-1 and TRBJ1-2; TRBD1 is a possible D gene, resting on 6 matching bases. The sequencing used blood, collected from a patient whose treatment included radiotherapy and nephrectomy. The receptor was derived from a woman aged 45-65 years with renal cell carcinoma. The sequenced DNA: TGCGCCAGCAGCCGCCTAGGGGGGGTTCCCTTTTATGGCTACACCTTC. Translated, this is CASSRLGGVPFYGYTF.